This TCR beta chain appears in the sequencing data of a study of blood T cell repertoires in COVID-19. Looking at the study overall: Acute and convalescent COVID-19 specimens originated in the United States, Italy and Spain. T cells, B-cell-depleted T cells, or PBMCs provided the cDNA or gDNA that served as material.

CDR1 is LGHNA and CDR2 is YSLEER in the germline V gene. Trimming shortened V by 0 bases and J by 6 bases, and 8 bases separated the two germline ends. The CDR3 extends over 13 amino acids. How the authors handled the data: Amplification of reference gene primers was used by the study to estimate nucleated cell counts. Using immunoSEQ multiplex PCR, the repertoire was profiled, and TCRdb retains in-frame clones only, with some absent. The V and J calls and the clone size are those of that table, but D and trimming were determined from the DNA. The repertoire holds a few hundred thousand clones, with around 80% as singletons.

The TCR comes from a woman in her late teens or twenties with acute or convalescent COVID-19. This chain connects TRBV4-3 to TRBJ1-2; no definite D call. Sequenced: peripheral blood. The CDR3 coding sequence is TGCGCCAGCAGCCAAGATCTTGTAGATGGCTACACCTTC. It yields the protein CASSQDLVDGYTF.